This T cell receptor (beta chain) was observed in a study of shared clonotypes between healthy human individuals. Whole-study context: Participating donors consisted of two women and a few men aged 18 to 49. Notes on the study in general: Even with large depth, rarefaction showed that sorted-subset sequencing was incomplete.

CD8 cells classed as naive were CD45RO-negative and positively selected for CCR7, excluding terminally differentiated effector memory CD45RA+ cells. Germline V gives CDR1 MNHEY, CDR2 SMNVEV (reference sequence). This CDR3 is 13 amino acids long. The J segment lost 6 bases and the V segment lost 3 bases, leaving 5 bases of the junction unmatched. Authors' data handling: Owing to the provision of junction-only sequences devoid of quality scores by immunoSEQ, filtering differed. The repertoire was sequenced with immunoSEQ multiplex PCR; TCRdb's copy has only in-frame clones and lacks some. D and trimming were read from the DNA, whereas the V and J calls and clone size are those reported in that table. In the table there are roughly 590,000 clones, around 95% of which are singletons. Turning to this clone: What it binds is unknown. Distinct nucleotide sequences in the sample also encode this CDR3.

This TCR came from a woman aged 30 to 39 in good health. The chain links TRBV27 to TRBJ2-7; 7 nucleotides match TRBD2. Sequenced sample: naive CD8+ T cells sorted from blood. The CDR3 loop reads CASSLGGRSEQYF. The DNA for the CDR3 is TGTGCCAGCAGTTTGGGAGGGAGGTCCGAGCAGTACTTC.